The sequence of this T cell receptor (beta chain) was determined in a study of T cell changes during pregnancy in multiple sclerosis. Produced via immunoSEQ multiplex PCR; TCRdb's table is partial and in-frame only. This table holds around 66,000 clones, 91% found once. The CDR3 is made up of 15 amino acids. Germline V gene sequence: CDR1 LNHDA, CDR2 SQIVND (reference sequence). V lost 0 bases and J lost 2, with 8 bases in between. The source of this sequence is a female donor in good health, enrolled as a control in a pregnancy study. The chain links TRBV19 to TRBJ2-4; weak D call: TRBD2 (5 bases). This material consisted of peripheral blood, taken in the third trimester of pregnancy. CDR3: CASSIDGESKNIQYF. CDR3 nucleotides: TGTGCCAGTAGTATAGACGGGGAATCCAAAAACATTCAGTACTTC.